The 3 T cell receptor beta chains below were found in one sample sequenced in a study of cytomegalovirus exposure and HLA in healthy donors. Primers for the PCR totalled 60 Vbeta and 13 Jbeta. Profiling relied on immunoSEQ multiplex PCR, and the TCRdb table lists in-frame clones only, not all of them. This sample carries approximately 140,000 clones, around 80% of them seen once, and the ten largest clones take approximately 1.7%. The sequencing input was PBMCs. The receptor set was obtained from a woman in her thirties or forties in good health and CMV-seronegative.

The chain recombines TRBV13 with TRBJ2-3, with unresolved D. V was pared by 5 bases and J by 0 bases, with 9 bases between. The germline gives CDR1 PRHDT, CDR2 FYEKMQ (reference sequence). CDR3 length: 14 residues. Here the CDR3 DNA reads TGTGCCAGCAGCCAAAGAGGTAGCACAGATACGCAGTATTTT. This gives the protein CASSQRGSTDTQYF.

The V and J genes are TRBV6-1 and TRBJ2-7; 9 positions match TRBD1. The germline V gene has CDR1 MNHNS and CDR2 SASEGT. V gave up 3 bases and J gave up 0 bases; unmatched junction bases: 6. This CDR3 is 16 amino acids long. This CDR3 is CASSDTGQGYSYEQYF. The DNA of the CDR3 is TGTGCCAGCAGTGATACGGGACAGGGATACTCCTACGAGCAGTACTTC.

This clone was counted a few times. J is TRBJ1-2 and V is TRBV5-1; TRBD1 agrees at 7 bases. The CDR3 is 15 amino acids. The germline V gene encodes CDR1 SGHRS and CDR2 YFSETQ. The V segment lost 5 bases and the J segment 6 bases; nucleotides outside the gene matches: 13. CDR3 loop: CASRPRQGRRDGYTF. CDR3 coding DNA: TGCGCCAGCAGGCCGCGACAGGGAAGGAGGGATGGCTACACCTTC.